Following are 7 T cell receptor beta chains from one sample sequenced in a study of early T cells in non-severe SARS-CoV-2 infection. TCRdb independently ran MiXCR on the 5' RACE reads; one entry per CDR3 protein. Altogether about 110,000 distinct CDR3 sequences are present, about 12% being singletons, with the ten largest covering around 3%. The specimen sequenced was whole blood. These receptors were collected from an adult who was a healthcare worker with PCR-confirmed SARS-CoV-2 infection or an uninfected control (not recorded which).

The CDR3: CAISDFDRSSGNTIYF. The CDR3, as DNA: TGTGCCATCAGTGACTTCGACAGGTCCTCTGGAAACACCATATATTTT. V usage is TRBV10-3 and J usage is TRBJ1-3; a possible D gene is TRBD1 (6 bases). Trimming took 3 bases from V and 0 from J, leaving 12 bases between them. From germline, CDR1 is ENHRY and CDR2 SYGVKD. The CDR3 has 16 residues.

The rearrangement links TRBV12-3 or TRBV12-4 to TRBJ2-1; 11 bases fit TRBD2. CDR3 length: 15 residues. J gave up 4 bases and V 6 bases, and 5 bases lay outside the gene matches. CDR3 nucleotide sequence: TGTGCCAGCAGACGCCTAGCGGGAGGATACAATGAGCAGTTCTTC. Its translation is CASRRLAGGYNEQFF.

This clonotype has only a few counts. The CDR3 DNA follows: TGTGCCAGCAGTGATCAGCCCCAGCATTTT. As protein: CASSDQPQHF. This chain uses TRBV6-1 with TRBJ1-5; D is unclear. The germline gives CDR1 MNHNS, CDR2 SASEGT. V lost 3 bases and J lost 6, with 0 bases in between. The CDR3 sequence is 10 residues long.

In its sample, this clonotype was seen a few times. The chain uses TRBV29-1 and TRBJ2-3, with TRBD2 matching 8 bases. The CDR3 is 15 residues long. Germline V gene sequence: CDR1 SQVTM, CDR2 ANQGSEA. V lost 5 bases, J lost 2 bases, and 9 bases stayed unmatched. CDR3 region: CSVRRTSLNTDTQYF. CDR3 sequence (DNA): TGCAGCGTTCGGCGGACTAGCCTAAACACAGATACGCAGTATTTT.

There are many counts of this clonotype. The gene calls are TRBV29-1 and TRBJ2-5, with TRBD2 matching over 8 bases. The germline CDR1 and CDR2 sequences are SQVTM and ANQGSEA. V shed 4 bases and J 2 bases; nucleotides not matched to a gene: 0. The length of the CDR3 is 12 residues. The CDR3: CSVGLAQETQYF. The CDR3 nucleotides read TGCAGCGTTGGACTAGCGCAAGAGACCCAGTACTTC.

This chain links TRBV20-1 with TRBJ2-7; possibly TRBD2 for D (5 bases). Between the trimmed V and J ends, which lost 0 bases and 5 bases, there was a span of 8 bases. CDR3 length: 12 residues. Germline assignment: CDR1 DFQATT and CDR2 SNEGSKA (reference sequence). As DNA, the CDR3 is TGCAGTGCTAGAGATCTCGGGGACGAGCAGTACTTC. Residues: CSARDLGDEQYF.

This clonotype was found many times. This rearrangement joins TRBV6-6 to TRBJ2-3, with 9 bases lining up with TRBD2. V shed 8 bases and J 6 bases; nucleotides not matched to a gene: 9. The CDR3 sequence is 14 residues long. Germline V gene data show CDR1 as MNHNY and CDR2 as SVGAGI (reference sequence). The chain's CDR3 is CASDGAGGGDTQYF. Here the CDR3 DNA reads TGTGCCAGCGACGGAGCGGGAGGAGGGGATACGCAGTATTTT.